This entry lists 25 T cell receptor beta chains sequenced from one sample in a study of cytotoxic CD8 clonotypes in ibrutinib-treated CLL. Data came from immunoSEQ multiplex PCR; TCRdb stores just in-frame clones and leaves some out. The sample holds 120,000 to 150,000 clones, around 90% seen once. The specimen was PBMCs, collected after 12 months of ibrutinib treatment. The receptors here all came from a human donor with chronic lymphocytic leukemia.

The J gene is TRBJ2-3, the V gene TRBV7-2; the match to TRBD2 covers 7 bases. The V gene's germline CDR1 is SGHTA and CDR2 FQGNSA. Trimming cost V 1 base and J 4 bases; bases outside gene matches: 2. CDR3 length equals 14 residues. The CDR3 nucleotides read TGTGCCAGCAGCTTAGGCGGGAGCGCAGATACGCAGTATTTT. Translated, it gives CASSLGGSADTQYF.

The rearrangement uses TRBV25-1 and TRBJ1-5; D not resolved. Trimming removed 1 base from V and 3 bases from J, with 4 bases in between. Germline V gene data show CDR1 as MGHDK and CDR2 as SYGVNS. The CDR3 consists of 13 residues. The CDR3 DNA is TGTGCCAGCAGTGAATCTTCCAATCAGCCCCAGCATTTT. This translates into CASSESSNQPQHF.

This sequence joins TRBV7-3 and TRBJ2-3; no clear D. Trimming stripped 2 bases from V and 0 bases from J, with 3 bases between. The length of the CDR3 is 13 residues. Germline assignment: CDR1 SGHTA and CDR2 FQGTGA. The CDR3 sequence: CASSLYSTDTQYF. The DNA for the CDR3 is TGTGCCAGCAGCTTATACAGCACAGATACGCAGTATTTT. The complete variable domain, with remaining parts taken from reference TRBV7-3 and TRBJ2-3, reads GAGVSQTPSNKVTEKGKYVELRCDPISGHTALYWYRQSLGQGPEFLIYFQGTGAADDSGLPNDRFFAVRPEGSVSTLKIQRTERGDSAVYLCASSLYSTDTQYFGPGTRLTVL.

This clone was detected only a few times. The CDR3, as DNA: TGTGCCAGCAGTGCCACAGGGGGTGGTCAGCCCCAGCATTTT. It codes for CASSATGGGQPQHF. The chain carries TRBV27 and TRBJ1-5; 8 positions match TRBD1. This CDR3 spans 14 amino acids. The ends lost 5 bases at V and 6 bases at J; junction bases unmatched: 6. CDR1 and CDR2 from the germline V gene are MNHEY and SMNVEV (reference sequence).

In the case of this clone: The junction and the germline gene differ at one end; a read error may be behind it. The V gene is TRBV10-3, the J gene TRBJ2-7, with 7 bases identical to TRBD1. This CDR3 is built from 14 residues. From germline, CDR1 is ENHRY and CDR2 SYGVKD. This CDR3 is CAINEGTANYEQYF. CDR3 bases: TGTGCCATCAATGAGGGGACAGCGAACTACGAGCAGTACTTC.

The J gene is TRBJ2-7, the V gene TRBV28; no clear D. CDR1 is MDHEN, CDR2 SYDVKM, per germline. The CDR3 length is 14 residues. Trimming cost V 7 bases and J 6 bases, with 19 bases left between them. In DNA form, the CDR3 reads TGTGCCAGCAACCCCAGGCAGAATACCCTCGAGCAGTACTTC. This gives the protein CASNPRQNTLEQYF.

This chain's CDR3 is CASGPAQGGSGNTIYF. The CDR3 DNA is TGTGCCAGCGGCCCTGCGCAGGGAGGTAGTGGAAACACCATATATTTT. The J gene is TRBJ1-3, the V gene TRBV28, with D possibly being TRBD1 (5 bases). The CDR3 length is 16 residues. The germline gives CDR1 MDHEN, CDR2 SYDVKM. Between the trimmed V and J ends, which lost 8 bases and 3 bases, there was a span of 20 bases. Based on the CDR3 plus reference TRBV28 and TRBJ1-3, the full variable domain is DVKVTQSSRYLVKRTGEKVFLECVQDMDHENMFWYRQDPGLGLRLIYFSYDVKMKEKGDIPEGYSVSREKKERFSLILESASTNQTSMYLCASGPAQGGSGNTIYFGEGSWLTVV.

The gene calls are TRBV19 and TRBJ2-7, with 9 bases aligning to TRBD1. Trimming took 5 bases from V and 1 from J; bases not matched to a gene: 15. The CDR3 loop spans 18 amino acids. CDR1 LNHDA and CDR2 SQIVND come from the germline V gene (reference sequence). The CDR3 DNA reads as TGTGCCAGTAGTCCCTCCGACCGGGACAGGGTAGGGTCCTACGAGCAGTACTTC. Translating it yields CASSPSDRDRVGSYEQYF.

The chain employs TRBV7-6 and TRBJ2-7, with D perhaps matching TRBD1 or TRBD2 (6 bases each). This CDR3 spans 14 amino acids. Trimming left V 3 bases short and J 6 bases short, with 15 bases between. Germline V lookup: CDR1 SGHVS, CDR2 FNYEAQ. Here the CDR3 DNA reads TGTGCCAGCAGCTTTGGGGGGCCCGCTCGCGAGCAGTACTTC. As protein: CASSFGGPAREQYF.

The chain is built from TRBV11-2 and TRBJ1-3; the D is unclear. V was pared by 5 bases and J by 0 bases, with 8 bases between. This CDR3 spans 14 amino acids. Germline V gene data show CDR1 as SGHAT and CDR2 as FQNNGV. The DNA for the CDR3 is TGTGCCAGCAGCCTTACGGTCTCTGGAAACACCATATATTTT. Its protein product is CASSLTVSGNTIYF.

The gene calls are TRBV18 and TRBJ1-1, with no clear D. The germline CDR1 and CDR2 sequences are KGHSH and LQKENI. Trimming shortened V by 3 bases and J by 0 bases, and 11 bases separated the two germline ends. The CDR3 spans 15 residues. DNA of the CDR3: TGTGCCAGCTCACCCACAGCAGTCATGAACACTGAAGCTTTCTTT. Its translation: CASSPTAVMNTEAFF.

This chain joins TRBV5-1 and TRBJ2-7; D is undetermined. CDR1 is SGHRS, CDR2 YFSETQ, per germline. The CDR3 is 16 amino acids. Trimming stripped 4 bases from V and 0 bases from J, with 17 bases between. The CDR3 coding sequence is TGCGCCAGCAGCCTTCTGGCGGCCGCGAGCTCCTACGAGCAGTACTTC. Translation: CASSLLAAASSYEQYF.

The chain employs TRBV7-9 and TRBJ1-2; D gene ambiguous. This CDR3 has 14 amino acids. Germline lookup yields CDR1 SEHNR and CDR2 FQNEAQ (reference sequence). The V gene lost 0 bases and the J gene lost 5 bases, with 10 bases spanning the gap. The CDR3 nucleotides are TGTGCCAGCAGCTTAGCGGCAGGAGGTTATGGCTACACCTTC. This codes for CASSLAAGGYGYTF.

This chain uses TRBV28 with TRBJ2-7; D is perhaps TRBD1 (5 bases). Germline values: CDR1 MDHEN, CDR2 SYDVKM. This CDR3 has 15 residues. Trimming took 2 bases from V and 6 from J, leaving 17 bases between them. Written as DNA, the CDR3 is TGTGCCAGCAGTTTAAAGACGGGCAGGGCTTCCGAGCAGTACTTC. As protein: CASSLKTGRASEQYF.

The chain has TRBV19 and TRBJ1-4, with a possible D match to TRBD1 (6 bases). The V end was cut by 4 bases, the J end by 0 bases, with 24 bases between. The CDR3 covers 20 residues. The germline V gene has CDR1 LNHDA and CDR2 SQIVND (reference sequence). This CDR3 is CASSKRQATYLFSTNEKLFF. The CDR3 nucleotides are TGTGCCAGTAGTAAGAGACAGGCGACCTACCTATTCTCAACTAATGAAAAACTGTTTTTT.

The rearrangement links TRBV6-5 to TRBJ1-2; 10 bases fit TRBD1. Germline loops: CDR1 MNHEY, CDR2 SVGAGI. This CDR3 spans 14 amino acids. After removal of 4 bases from V and 7 bases from J, the junction contained 6 bases not matched to a gene. CDR3 sequence (DNA): TGTGCCAGCAGTTCCGGGACAGGGGAGGCTGGCTACACCTTC. Translation: CASSSGTGEAGYTF.

This sequence joins TRBV18 and TRBJ2-7; D remains ambiguous. Germline CDR1 KGHSH, CDR2 LQKENI. The V gene lost 2 bases and the J gene lost 7 bases, with 12 bases spanning the gap. The CDR3 sequence is 13 residues long. The CDR3 loop is CASSPREPLEQYF. CDR3 DNA: TGTGCCAGCTCACCAAGAGAGCCTTTAGAGCAGTACTTC.

The V and J genes are TRBV9 and TRBJ2-3, with 9 bases that match TRBD1. From germline, CDR1 is SGDLS and CDR2 YYNGEE. With V trimmed by 4 bases and J by 3 bases, 9 bases remained unmatched. This CDR3 is built from 16 residues. CDR3 bases: TGTGCCAGCAGCACCCGGACAGGGGTAGGGACAGATACGCAGTATTTT. Its translation: CASSTRTGVGTDTQYF. The full variable domain, in which reference TRBV9 and TRBJ2-3 provide the parts outside the CDR3, is DSGVTQTPKHLITATGQRVTLRCSPRSGDLSVYWYQQSLDQGLQFLIQYYNGEERAKGNILERFSAQQFPDLHSELNLSSLELGDSALYFCASSTRTGVGTDTQYFGPGTRLTVL.

This rearrangement joins TRBV5-1 to TRBJ2-5; tentatively, D is TRBD1 (6 bases). CDR1 is SGHRS, CDR2 YFSETQ, per germline. The CDR3 runs to 16 residues. The V end lost 0 bases, the J end lost 4 bases, and 16 bases lay between the germline ends. CDR3 coding DNA: TGCGCCAGCAGCTTGGCCCCAGGGGTGAGTGGAGAGACCCAGTACTTC. Amino acid sequence: CASSLAPGVSGETQYF.

The genes are TRBV6-1 and TRBJ2-1, with TRBD2 matching over 13 bases. The CDR3 is made up of 17 amino acids. The J segment lost 4 bases and the V segment lost 2 bases, leaving 5 bases of the junction unmatched. Germline lookup yields CDR1 MNHNS and CDR2 SASEGT. CDR3 protein: CASSEWTSGSPYNEQFF. CDR3 in DNA: TGTGCCAGCAGTGAATGGACTAGCGGGAGCCCTTACAATGAGCAGTTCTTC.

The chain has TRBV6-4 and TRBJ1-3; D gene unclear. The germline V gene has CDR1 MRHNA and CDR2 SNTAGT. V was clipped by 3 bases and J by 0 bases, with 9 bases between them. The CDR3 covers 15 residues. The CDR3 sequence is CASSEGIYSGNTIYF. In DNA, the CDR3 is TGTGCCAGCAGTGAAGGGATTTACTCTGGAAACACCATATATTTT.

The chain is built from TRBV19 and TRBJ2-6, with 10 bases lining up with TRBD1. This CDR3 region has 17 residues. CDR1 and CDR2 from the germline V gene are LNHDA and SQIVND (reference sequence). V lost 5 bases, J lost 2 bases, and 6 bases stayed unmatched. The CDR3 DNA reads TGTGCCAGTAGTCCCCAGACAGGGGGCGCTGGGGCCAACGTCCTGACTTTC. It translates to CASSPQTGGAGANVLTF.

The J gene is TRBJ2-3, the V gene TRBV7-9, with D possibly matching TRBD1 (6 bases). The germline CDR1 and CDR2 sequences are SEHNR and FQNEAQ (reference sequence). CDR3 length: 15 amino acids. V was trimmed by 1 base and J by 2 bases, leaving 10 bases between them. CDR3 protein: CASSLVRGITDTQYF. The CDR3 DNA follows: TGTGCCAGCAGCTTAGTGAGGGGGATCACAGATACGCAGTATTTT.

The gene calls are TRBV27 and TRBJ2-7; 7 positions match TRBD1. V lost 8 bases, J lost 6 bases, and 13 bases stayed unmatched. Germline CDR1 is MNHEY and CDR2 is SMNVEV (reference sequence). This CDR3 is 14 amino acids long. This chain's CDR3 is CASGWTGVSSEQYF. The CDR3 bases are TGTGCCAGCGGCTGGACAGGAGTCTCAAGCGAGCAGTACTTC.

Only one count was recorded for this clone. J is TRBJ2-5 and V is TRBV11-2; D gene ambiguous. The CDR3 contains 11 residues. Between the trimmed V and J ends, which lost 3 bases and 5 bases, there was a span of 4 bases. The germline V gene encodes CDR1 SGHAT and CDR2 FQNNGV. CDR3 region: CASSFGETQYF. CDR3 sequence (DNA): TGTGCCAGCAGCTTTGGGGAGACCCAGTACTTC.